The 8 T cell receptor beta chains reported below all come from one sample, sequenced in a study of OX40 agonist ivuxolimab in advanced cancers. TCRdb's table, derived via immunoSEQ multiplex PCR, lists solely in-frame clones and lacks some. Of roughly 73,000 clones in the sample, approximately 88% were seen once. The source material was CD4+ or CD8+ T cells sorted from blood, sampled in a trial of the OX40 agonist ivuxolimab. These receptors came from an adult with an advanced solid tumor such as melanoma, head and neck, liver or kidney cancer.

V is TRBV11-2 and J is TRBJ1-1; TRBD1 might be the D (5 bases). V shed 0 bases and J shed 5 bases, with 10 bases lying between them. Germline lookup yields CDR1 SGHAT and CDR2 FQNNGV. CDR3 length: 14 amino acids. CDR3: CASSLDGGGTEAFF. CDR3 DNA sequence: TGTGCCAGCAGCTTAGATGGCGGGGGAACTGAAGCTTTCTTT.

The chain carries TRBV4-2 and TRBJ1-4, with 8 nucleotides matching TRBD1. This CDR3 is built from 13 residues. The germline V gene encodes CDR1 LGHNA and CDR2 YNFKEQ. J lost 8 bases, V lost 7 bases, and 6 bases had no gene match. For the CDR3, the DNA is TGTGCCAGCACGACAGGGGACGGGGAAAAACTGTTTTTT. Protein product: CASTTGDGEKLFF.

The chain couples TRBV6-1 to TRBJ2-2; weak D call: TRBD2 (5 bases). Trimming took off 7 bases at V and 5 bases at J, with 11 bases between the two ends. CDR1 and CDR2 from the germline V gene are MNHNS and SASEGT. The CDR3 is 13 amino acids. The CDR3 sequence is CASTTSGTGELFF. The CDR3 nucleotides are TGTGCCAGCACCACCTCGGGGACCGGGGAGCTGTTTTTT.

This clone was recorded only once. The chain employs TRBV5-1 and TRBJ1-5; unclear D gene. This CDR3 comprises 13 residues. Per the germline V gene, CDR1 is SGHRS and CDR2 is YFSETQ. Trimming took 0 bases from V and 7 from J, leaving 8 bases between them. As DNA, the CDR3 is TGCGCCAGCAGCTTGGACGTAGGGCAGCCCCAGCATTTT. This encodes CASSLDVGQPQHF.

The chain has TRBV29-1 and TRBJ2-5, with D hard to call. Between the trimmed V and J ends, which lost 3 bases and 5 bases, there was a span of 4 bases. The CDR3 has 10 residues. Germline CDR1 reads SQVTM; CDR2 reads ANQGSEA. CDR3 nucleotides: TGCAGCGTTGATACGGAGACCCAGTACTTC. It yields the protein CSVDTETQYF.

This chain joins TRBV5-1 and TRBJ2-2; 7 bases line up with TRBD1. The junction had 7 bases not matched to a gene; V was cut back by 6 bases and J by 2 bases. Germline V lookup: CDR1 SGHRS, CDR2 YFSETQ. The CDR3 sequence is 15 residues long. The CDR3 loop is CASISGQINTGELFF. In DNA form, the CDR3 reads TGCGCCAGCATATCGGGACAGATTAACACCGGGGAGCTGTTTTTT.

The gene calls are TRBV28 and TRBJ1-5; no reliable D call. V lost 6 bases, J lost 11 bases, and 14 bases lay in between. The CDR3 is made up of 12 amino acids. The germline gives CDR1 MDHEN, CDR2 SYDVKM. This chain's CDR3 is CASRNNLRAQHF. The CDR3 nucleotides are TGTGCCAGCAGAAACAACCTTAGGGCCCAGCATTTT.

This chain connects TRBV6-5 to TRBJ2-5; 8 positions match TRBD1. The CDR3 is 14 residues long. Germline CDR1 and CDR2: MNHEY and SVGAGI. The V and J ends lost 5 bases and 5 bases, in that order; junction bases with no gene match: 7. The CDR3 here is CASSVRGLGETQYF. The CDR3 DNA follows: TGTGCCAGCAGTGTCAGGGGGCTCGGGGAGACCCAGTACTTC.